One sample yielded the 27 T cell receptor beta chains listed below, sequenced in a study of cytomegalovirus exposure and HLA in healthy donors. 13 Jbeta primers and 60 Vbeta primers were used for the PCR. Libraries were prepared by immunoSEQ multiplex PCR; TCRdb keeps only in-frame clonotypes and omits some of them. The table has approximately 190,000 clones, about 89% seen once; the top ten hold around 1.2%. What was sequenced was PBMCs. The receptors shown here come from a man younger than 45 in good health and CMV-seronegative.

This chain uses TRBV28 with TRBJ2-3, with 11 bases identical to TRBD2. This CDR3 comprises 15 residues. Germline CDR1 reads MDHEN; CDR2 reads SYDVKM. V trimming: 8 bases; J trimming: 6 bases; junction bases outside the gene matches: 10. The CDR3 loop reads CASRRGLAARDTQYF. CDR3 in DNA: TGTGCCAGCCGCAGGGGACTAGCGGCCAGGGATACGCAGTATTTT.

This clone has a single count. The V and J genes are TRBV5-1 and TRBJ2-3, with 16 bases that match TRBD2. The V gene's germline CDR1 is SGHRS and CDR2 YFSETQ. J lost 2 bases, V lost 4 bases, and 7 bases had no gene match. The CDR3 spans 18 residues. The CDR3 loop is CASSMGLAGGRTTDTQYF. Written as DNA, the CDR3 is TGCGCCAGCAGCATGGGACTAGCGGGGGGGCGAACCACAGATACGCAGTATTTT.

The chain carries TRBV13 and TRBJ2-7, with D unclear. The CDR3 covers 13 residues. Germline V gene data show CDR1 as PRHDT and CDR2 as FYEKMQ (reference sequence). The V end was cut by 3 bases, the J end by 2 bases, with 8 bases between. CDR3 DNA: TGTGCCAGCAGCTTTGGCAGTCCCTACGAGCAGTACTTC. It yields the protein CASSFGSPYEQYF. Variable domain in full (rest from reference TRBV13 and TRBJ2-7): AAGVIQSPRHLIKEKRETATLKCYPIPRHDTVYWYQQGPGQDPQFLISFYEKMQSDKGSIPDRFSAQQFSDYHSELNMSSLELGDSALYFCASSFGSPYEQYFGPGTRLTVT.

The CDR3, as DNA: TGTGCCAGCAGTGGACAGCGGGAGTTAGTGAATGAGCAGTTCTTC. Protein sequence: CASSGQRELVNEQFF. The rearrangement uses TRBV6-5 and TRBJ2-1, with TRBD2 matching over 8 bases. The CDR3 contains 15 residues. Germline V gene data show CDR1 as MNHEY and CDR2 as SVGAGI. V lost 5 bases to trimming and J lost 7 bases; unmatched junction nucleotides: 10.

This clone appeared once. The chain combines TRBV4-3 with TRBJ1-4; the match to TRBD1 covers 9 bases. V gave up 2 bases and J gave up 8 bases; unmatched junction bases: 9. This CDR3 has 16 residues. Germline V CDR1 and CDR2: LGHNA, YSLEER. CDR3 bases: TGCGCCAGCAGCCAAAACCCCGGGACAGGGAACGAAAAACTGTTTTTT. This sequence encodes CASSQNPGTGNEKLFF.

A single count supports this clone. The chain employs TRBV11-3 and TRBJ2-2; D is unresolved. Germline assignment: CDR1 SGHNT and CDR2 YENEEA. There are 14 residues in the CDR3. Trimming removed 1 base from V and 6 bases from J, with 9 bases in between. CDR3 sequence reads: CASSLGPLSGELFF. DNA for the CDR3: TGTGCCAGCAGCTTAGGTCCGTTATCCGGGGAGCTGTTTTTT.

The chain joins TRBV18 to TRBJ2-7; a weak D match, TRBD2 (5 bases). V shed 2 bases and J shed 8 bases, with 13 bases lying between them. There are 13 residues in the CDR3. CDR1 is KGHSH and CDR2 is LQKENI in the germline V gene. CDR3 loop: CASSPDPAGKQYF. CDR3 coding DNA: TGTGCCAGCTCACCAGACCCGGCGGGCAAGCAGTACTTC.

This clone was recorded a few times. The chain has TRBV27 and TRBJ2-7, with 8 bases matching TRBD2. Losses at the gene ends were 3 bases for V and 5 bases for J; bases not matched to a gene: 3. From germline, CDR1 is MNHEY and CDR2 SMNVEV (reference sequence). CDR3 length: 13 residues. CDR3: CASSLGLVNEQYF. DNA for the CDR3: TGTGCCAGCAGTTTGGGACTAGTAAACGAGCAGTACTTC.

V and J are TRBV4-3 and TRBJ2-3; TRBD1 might be the D (5 bases). CDR3 length equals 16 residues. The germline CDR1 and CDR2 sequences are LGHNA and YSLEER. V was clipped by 3 bases and J by 2 bases, with 15 bases between them. The CDR3 nucleotides are TGCGCCAGCAGCCACCTTATGGGGCCGAACACAGATACGCAGTATTTT. It specifies CASSHLMGPNTDTQYF.

The J gene is TRBJ2-7, the V gene TRBV4-1; TRBD2 matches at 10 bases. The end of the DNA fits TRBJ2-1 better, so the J call may be wrong. CDR1 and CDR2 (germline): MGHRA, YSYEKL. CDR3 length: 14 residues. DNA for the CDR3: TGCGCCAGCAGCCAGAGAGGGACTAGCGATGAGCAGTTCTTC. Amino acid sequence: CASSQRGTSDEQFF.

The gene calls are TRBV4-2 and TRBJ1-1; weak D call: TRBD1 (5 bases). The CDR3 spans 13 residues. Trimming removed 4 bases from V and 3 bases from J, with 9 bases in between. Germline V CDR1 and CDR2: LGHNA, YNFKEQ. CDR3 sequence: CASSPGEYTEAFF. For the CDR3, the DNA is TGTGCCAGCAGCCCGGGGGAATACACTGAAGCTTTCTTT.

The chain's CDR3 is CASSGAGAITDTQYF. CDR3 in DNA: TGTGCCAGCAGTGGGGCAGGGGCCATCACAGATACGCAGTATTTT. This sequence joins TRBV28 and TRBJ2-3; tentatively, D is TRBD1 (6 bases). Trimming took 5 bases from V and 2 from J, leaving 14 bases between them. Per germline, CDR1 MDHEN and CDR2 SYDVKM. CDR3 length: 15 residues.

V and J are TRBV4-1 and TRBJ2-7; 10 bases agree with TRBD2. Germline trimming cut 0 bases from V and 5 bases from J; bases unmatched to any gene: 4. Germline V gives CDR1 MGHRA, CDR2 YSYEKL. The CDR3 has 15 residues. In nucleotides, the CDR3 is TGCGCCAGCAGCCAAGAGGCTAGCGGGAGAAACGAGCAGTACTTC. Amino acids: CASSQEASGRNEQYF.

The chain uses TRBV2 and TRBJ2-7; TRBD1 agrees at 9 bases. V was pared by 6 bases and J by 3 bases, with 6 bases of the junction left unmatched. This CDR3 region has 14 residues. Germline lookup yields CDR1 SNHLY and CDR2 FYNNEI. The CDR3 spells CASRGQGRNYEQYF. For the CDR3, the DNA is TGTGCCAGCAGGGGACAGGGACGCAACTACGAGCAGTACTTC. Variable domain in full (rest from reference TRBV2 and TRBJ2-7): EPEVTQTPSHQVTQMGQEVILRCVPISNHLYFYWYRQILGQKVEFLVSFYNNEISEKSEIFDDQFSVERPDGSNFTLKIRSTKLEDSAMYFCASRGQGRNYEQYFGPGTRLTVT.

The gene calls are TRBV6-5 and TRBJ2-5; 7 nucleotides align to TRBD1. The CDR3 contains 14 residues. Germline V lookup: CDR1 MNHEY, CDR2 SVGAGI. V lost 6 bases to trimming and J lost 1 base; unmatched junction nucleotides: 5. CDR3: CASRAQGSQETQYF. The CDR3 DNA reads as TGTGCCAGCAGAGCACAGGGGAGCCAAGAGACCCAGTACTTC.

The chain carries TRBV6-1 and TRBJ1-1; the match to TRBD1 covers 7 bases. The length of the CDR3 is 13 residues. The J segment lost 6 bases and the V segment lost 8 bases, leaving 9 bases of the junction unmatched. Germline-derived CDR1 and CDR2 are MNHNS and SASEGT. This chain's CDR3 is CASAIDREAEAFF. The CDR3 DNA reads TGTGCCAGCGCGATAGACAGGGAAGCTGAAGCTTTCTTT.

This rearrangement joins TRBV5-4 to TRBJ1-2; D call uncertain. The CDR3 spans 14 residues. Trimming pared 1 base from V and 2 bases from J, leaving 9 bases between. Germline V lookup: CDR1 SGHNT, CDR2 YYREEE (reference sequence). The CDR3 DNA is TGTGCCAGCAGCTTGAGCCTACTCAACTATGGCTACACCTTC. Protein product: CASSLSLLNYGYTF.

The chain couples TRBV5-6 to TRBJ1-1; the match to TRBD1 covers 9 bases. V was clipped by 0 bases and J by 5 bases; unmatched bases: 8. This CDR3 is built from 16 residues. Germline loops: CDR1 SGHDT, CDR2 YYEEEE. CDR3 protein: CASSLVGTGLSTEAFF. The CDR3 region has the DNA TGTGCCAGCAGCTTGGTCGGGACAGGGTTGTCTACTGAAGCTTTCTTT.

Only a few counts were recorded for this clone. The chain joins TRBV5-5 to TRBJ2-2, with D perhaps TRBD2 (6 bases). The CDR3 sequence is 18 residues long. The V gene's germline CDR1 is SGHKS and CDR2 YYEKEE (reference sequence). The V gene lost 4 bases and the J gene lost 6 bases, with 25 bases spanning the gap. The CDR3 sequence is CASSPVGGWRPVPGELFF. CDR3 nucleotide sequence: TGTGCCAGCAGCCCTGTGGGGGGTTGGCGTCCCGTCCCCGGGGAGCTGTTTTTT.

This sequence joins TRBV11-2 and TRBJ2-1; D might be TRBD2 (5 bases). Germline V CDR1 and CDR2: SGHAT, FQNNGV. This CDR3 region has 13 residues. With 3 bases removed from V and 6 bases from J, the gap between germline ends came to 9 bases. Written as DNA, the CDR3 is TGTGCCAGCAGCTTGCGACTACCCAATGAGCAGTTCTTC. Protein: CASSLRLPNEQFF. The full variable domain, rest sourced from reference TRBV11-2 and TRBJ2-1, is EAGVAQSPRYKIIEKRQSVAFWCNPISGHATLYWYQQILGQGPKLLIQFQNNGVVDDSQLPKDRFSAERLKGVDSTLKIQPAKLEDSAVYLCASSLRLPNEQFFGPGTRLTVL.

The gene calls are TRBV7-2 and TRBJ2-1, with TRBD1 as a possible D gene (5 bases). This CDR3 region has 13 residues. Trimming stripped 8 bases from V and 12 bases from J, with 20 bases between. Germline V gives CDR1 SGHTA, CDR2 FQGNSA. DNA of the CDR3: TGTGCCAGCGGGGAAGACCCCTCTGGGGCGCAGTTCTTC. This codes for CASGEDPSGAQFF.

The chain recombines TRBV28 with TRBJ2-7; TRBD1 matches 8 bases. The CDR3 totals 13 residues. The junction had 7 bases not matched to a gene; V was cut back by 6 bases and J by 6 bases. The V gene's germline CDR1 is MDHEN and CDR2 SYDVKM. CDR3 DNA sequence: TGTGCCAGCAGGGGACAGGAACTATCCGAGCAGTACTTC. It yields the protein CASRGQELSEQYF.

As regards this clone: Mismatch with germline at one junction end may stem from a read error. The rearrangement links TRBV7-9 to TRBJ1-2; D unclear. Germline V gene sequence: CDR1 SEHNR, CDR2 FQNEAQ (reference sequence). CDR3 size: 14 residues. The CDR3 nucleotides are TGTTCCAGCAGCTTAGGCGAGTCGTTCTATGGCTACACCTTC. The encoded protein is CSSSLGESFYGYTF.

This clone was observed a handful of times. This sequence joins TRBV28 and TRBJ1-6; 7 bases are shared with TRBD1. Germline loops: CDR1 MDHEN, CDR2 SYDVKM. This CDR3 comprises 14 residues. Trimming at V came to 5 bases and at J to 10 bases, leaving 8 bases not matched to a gene. DNA for the CDR3: TGTGCCAGCAGTCACGACAGGGAAGTCTCACCCCTCCACTTT. Translation gives CASSHDREVSPLHF.

The chain recombines TRBV5-1 with TRBJ2-1; TRBD1 agrees at 10 bases. With V trimmed by 2 bases and J by 10 bases, 9 bases remained unmatched. The CDR3 is 15 amino acids. Germline CDR1 SGHRS, CDR2 YFSETQ. The CDR3 DNA reads TGCGCCAGCAGCTTCCCCGGGACAGGGGCACGCGAGCAGTTCTTC. This translates into CASSFPGTGAREQFF.

The genes are TRBV11-2 and TRBJ1-3; the match to TRBD1 covers 12 bases. CDR1 is SGHAT and CDR2 is FQNNGV in the germline V gene. There are 17 residues in the CDR3. The V segment lost 5 bases and the J segment 0 bases; nucleotides outside the gene matches: 5. DNA for the CDR3: TGTGCCAGCAGCCCAGGGACAGGGGGCCTCTCTGGAAACACCATATATTTT. It codes for CASSPGTGGLSGNTIYF.

The gene calls are TRBV30 and TRBJ1-2; D is possibly TRBD1 (6 bases). Trimming left V 3 bases short and J 4 bases short, with 15 bases between. CDR1 and CDR2 (germline): GTSNPN, SVGIG (reference sequence). CDR3 size: 14 residues. This CDR3 reads CAWSFRGFPYGYTF. CDR3 in DNA: TGTGCCTGGAGCTTCAGGGGTTTCCCCTATGGCTACACCTTC.